The 20 T cell receptor beta chains below were found in one sample sequenced in a study of blood T cell repertoires in COVID-19. The protocol was immunoSEQ multiplex PCR, while the TCRdb copy is restricted to in-frame clones and leaves out a portion. Found here are approximately 150,000 clones, approximately 75% of them singletons; the top ten hold 11%. Sequencing used peripheral blood. These receptors all come from a human donor in a cohort sampled during active COVID-19.

J is TRBJ2-2 and V is TRBV5-1, with TRBD1 matching 9 bases. CDR1 and CDR2 from the germline V gene are SGHRS and YFSETQ. The CDR3 contains 15 residues. V shed 2 bases and J 5 bases; nucleotides not matched to a gene: 4. The CDR3: CASSLQTGGTGELFF. The CDR3 coding sequence is TGCGCCAGCAGCTTACAGACAGGGGGAACCGGGGAGCTGTTTTTT.

The J gene is TRBJ2-7, the V gene TRBV7-2; 15 positions match TRBD2. From germline, CDR1 is SGHTA and CDR2 FQGNSA. J was trimmed by 7 bases and V by 5 bases; bases with no gene match: 6. The CDR3 runs to 15 residues. The CDR3 sequence is CASSPQGLAGGEQYF. The CDR3, as DNA: TGTGCCAGCAGCCCCCAAGGACTAGCGGGAGGGGAGCAGTACTTC.

The chain employs TRBV10-2 and TRBJ2-5; D is ambiguous. The germline V gene has CDR1 WSHSY and CDR2 SAAADI. The length of the CDR3 is 14 residues. Trimming took 2 bases from V and 5 from J, leaving 12 bases between them. For the CDR3, the DNA is TGCGCCAGCAGTGAGATTACAGTCTCGGAGACCCAGTACTTC. This sequence encodes CASSEITVSETQYF.

This chain connects TRBV10-2 to TRBJ2-5; D is uncertain. CDR3 length: 14 amino acids. Germline V gene data show CDR1 as WSHSY and CDR2 as SAAADI. Between the trimmed V and J ends, which lost 3 bases and 5 bases, there was a span of 13 bases. This CDR3 reads CASSDVALGETQYF. CDR3 DNA sequence: TGCGCCAGCAGTGATGTGGCGCTCGGGGAGACCCAGTACTTC.

J is TRBJ2-3 and V is TRBV6-1; 14 nucleotides match TRBD2. With V trimmed by 3 bases and J by 7 bases, 3 bases remained unmatched. CDR1 is MNHNS, CDR2 SASEGT, per germline. The CDR3 spans 15 residues. The CDR3 DNA reads as TGTGCCAGCAGTGAGGGACTAGCGGGGGAAAATACGCAGTATTTT. Translation gives CASSEGLAGENTQYF.

J is TRBJ2-3 and V is TRBV9, with 8 nucleotides matching TRBD2. This CDR3 region has 15 residues. V dropped 7 bases and J dropped 3; count of bases not matched to a gene: 10. Germline CDR1 is SGDLS and CDR2 is YYNGEE. The CDR3 DNA sequence: TGTGCCAGCCAAAGAAGCGGGGGACCTACAGATACGCAGTATTTT. Translating gives CASQRSGGPTDTQYF.

The sample holds a few counts of this clone. V is TRBV6-5 and J is TRBJ2-7; 8 bases line up with TRBD2. The CDR3 has 13 residues. Germline assignment: CDR1 MNHEY and CDR2 SVGAGI. After removal of 10 bases from V and 7 bases from J, the junction contained 12 bases not matched to a gene. The CDR3 loop is CATGPGGPGEQYF. In DNA form, the CDR3 reads TGTGCCACCGGGCCGGGAGGGCCTGGGGAGCAGTACTTC.

This chain links TRBV5-4 with TRBJ1-3; the D is unclear. The CDR3 totals 14 residues. V shed 5 bases and J shed 7 bases, with 16 bases lying between them. Germline V gene data show CDR1 as SGHNT and CDR2 as YYREEE (reference sequence). Here the CDR3 DNA reads TGTGCCAGCAGTCGACCGGAACTAAGTAACACCATATATTTT. This gives the protein CASSRPELSNTIYF.

The rearrangement joins TRBV6-5 to TRBJ1-1; possible D gene TRBD1, 5 bases. V lost 8 bases to trimming and J lost 1 base, with 11 bases between them. The length of the CDR3 is 13 residues. Germline V gives CDR1 MNHEY, CDR2 SVGAGI. The CDR3: CASRRQSNTEAFF. The CDR3 region has the DNA TGTGCCAGCCGAAGACAGTCGAACACTGAAGCTTTCTTT.

This clone was counted once. This sequence joins TRBV9 and TRBJ2-5; 11 nucleotides agree with TRBD2. The CDR3 sequence is 16 residues long. CDR1 and CDR2 from the germline V gene are SGDLS and YYNGEE. With 1 base clipped from V and 2 bases from J, the junction kept 4 bases outside the gene matches. The CDR3 coding sequence is TGTGCCAGCAGCGTAACTAGCGGGAGAGGGCAAGAGACCCAGTACTTC. Residues: CASSVTSGRGQETQYF.

This clone was seen once. The genes are TRBV7-2 and TRBJ2-1, with D possibly TRBD1 on 5 matching bases. CDR3 length equals 16 residues. Germline CDR1 is SGHTA and CDR2 is FQGNSA. V was clipped by 5 bases and J by 0 bases, with 14 bases between them. The CDR3 nucleotides read TGTGCCAGCAGCCTGTACAAGGGGAACTCCTACAATGAGCAGTTCTTC. It codes for CASSLYKGNSYNEQFF. Supplemented by reference TRBV7-2 and TRBJ2-1, the full variable domain reads GAGVSQSPSNKVTEKGKDVELRCDPISGHTALYWYRQSLGQGLEFLIYFQGNSAPDKSGLPSDRFSAERTGGSVSTLTIQRTQQEDSAVYLCASSLYKGNSYNEQFFGPGTRLTVL.

V is TRBV4-1 and J is TRBJ1-1; 8 bases fit TRBD1. Germline V gives CDR1 MGHRA, CDR2 YSYEKL. This CDR3 is 13 amino acids long. After removal of 2 bases from V and 5 bases from J, the junction contained 1 base not matched to a gene. CDR3 sequence (DNA): TGCGCCAGCAGCCAAAGACAGGGGACTGAAGCTTTCTTT. This translates into CASSQRQGTEAFF.

This clone was seen only once. The chain couples TRBV24-1 to TRBJ2-1; possibly TRBD1 for D (6 bases). The V end lost 3 bases, the J end lost 7 bases, and 15 bases lay between the germline ends. Germline V gene sequence: CDR1 KGHDR, CDR2 SFDVKD. The CDR3 consists of 15 residues. Here the CDR3 DNA reads TGTGCCACCAGTGATCACTCTCATAGGGGGAATGAGCAGTTCTTC. The encoded protein is CATSDHSHRGNEQFF.

The chain recombines TRBV5-1 with TRBJ2-5; D possibly corresponds to TRBD2 (5 bases). CDR3 length equals 13 residues. Trimming removed 2 bases from V and 5 bases from J, with 10 bases in between. Germline values: CDR1 SGHRS, CDR2 YFSETQ. The CDR3 nucleotides are TGCGCCAGCAGCTTCGGGGTGGGCGAGACCCAGTACTTC. Protein sequence: CASSFGVGETQYF. The complete variable domain, with remaining parts taken from reference TRBV5-1 and TRBJ2-5, reads KAGVTQTPRYLIKTRGQQVTLSCSPISGHRSVSWYQQTPGQGLQFLFEYFSETQRNKGNFPGRFSGRQFSNSRSEMNVSTLELGDSALYLCASSFGVGETQYFGPGTRLLVL.

V gene TRBV3-1 (or the pseudogene TRBV3-2) combines with J gene TRBJ2-7; D is possibly TRBD1 (6 bases). The CDR3 runs 14 residues. Deletions cut 6 bases from V and 1 base from J, with 13 bases between. Germline V gene sequence: CDR1 LGHDT, CDR2 YNNKEL (reference sequence). The CDR3 loop reads CASSLQGRSYEQYF. The CDR3 nucleotides read TGTGCCAGCAGTCTACAGGGTAGGTCCTACGAGCAGTACTTC.

The chain uses TRBV6-2 or TRBV6-3 and TRBJ2-1, with D possibly TRBD2 on 5 matching bases. The CDR3 extends over 14 amino acids. The V gene lost 2 bases and the J gene lost 8 bases, with 13 bases spanning the gap. Germline V gene sequence: CDR1 MNHEY, CDR2 SVGEGT. The CDR3 DNA follows: TGTGCCAGCAGTTACATAACCCGGGGAGATGAGCAGTTCTTC. Translating gives CASSYITRGDEQFF.

V is TRBV27 and J is TRBJ2-7; 10 nucleotides line up with TRBD2. This CDR3 has 14 amino acids. The germline gives CDR1 MNHEY, CDR2 SMNVEV (reference sequence). V gave up 5 bases and J gave up 5 bases; unmatched junction bases: 6. The CDR3 protein is CASSKTSGSHEQYF. CDR3 nucleotides: TGTGCCAGCAGTAAGACTAGCGGGTCGCACGAGCAGTACTTC.

The chain uses TRBV28 and TRBJ1-1; 8 bases align to TRBD1. This CDR3 is built from 13 residues. Trimming cost V 1 base and J 10 bases; bases outside gene matches: 5. CDR1 and CDR2 from the germline V gene are MDHEN and SYDVKM. In DNA, the CDR3 is TGTGCCAGCAGTTTATTTGGACAGGGAGTAGCTTTCTTT. Translating gives CASSLFGQGVAFF. Together with reference TRBV28 and TRBJ1-1, the CDR3 gives the full variable domain: DVKVTQSSRYLVKRTGEKVFLECVQDMDHENMFWYRQDPGLGLRLIYFSYDVKMKEKGDIPEGYSVSREKKERFSLILESASTNQTSMYLCASSLFGQGVAFFGQGTRLTVV.

V usage is TRBV19 and J usage is TRBJ2-5; D is undetermined. Germline CDR1 reads LNHDA; CDR2 reads SQIVND (reference sequence). The ends were cut back, 1 base at V and 2 bases at J, with 8 bases in the middle. The CDR3 totals 14 residues. The CDR3 DNA reads TGTGCCAGTAGTATAGGAGTGGTACAAGAGACCCAGTACTTC. This sequence encodes CASSIGVVQETQYF.

The chain couples TRBV7-9 to TRBJ2-2; 9 bases map to TRBD1. Germline V lookup: CDR1 SEHNR, CDR2 FQNEAQ (reference sequence). This CDR3 is 17 amino acids long. Germline trimming cut 5 bases from V and 4 bases from J; bases unmatched to any gene: 11. The CDR3 region is CASSLPGQGLSTGELFF. CDR3 coding DNA: TGTGCCAGCAGCCTACCGGGACAGGGATTGAGCACCGGGGAGCTGTTTTTT.